The T cell receptor (beta chain) under discussion was sequenced for a study of T cells in Graves' hyperthyroidism and ophthalmopathy. The source material, RNA transcripts, was used to amplify TCR beta CDR3 regions. An initial round of RT-PCR targeting the TCR CDR3 relied on the HTBI primer set. TCRdb processed the multiplex PCR reads anew with MiXCR; each CDR3 protein has one entry. The table lists roughly 350,000 distinct CDR3 sequences, around 14% of them singletons. Only a few counts were recorded for this clonotype. This clonotype was obtained from a woman under 40 with Graves' hyperthyroidism. The material sequenced was blood.

CDR3 DNA: TGTGCCAGCAGCCCTTTAGCGGGAATGGGCAAAAACATTCAGTACTTC. It is translated as CASSPLAGMGKNIQYF. The V gene is TRBV12-3 or TRBV12-4, the J gene TRBJ2-4; 8 bases line up with TRBD2. Trimming took 6 bases from V and 3 from J; bases not matched to a gene: 10. This CDR3 spans 16 amino acids.